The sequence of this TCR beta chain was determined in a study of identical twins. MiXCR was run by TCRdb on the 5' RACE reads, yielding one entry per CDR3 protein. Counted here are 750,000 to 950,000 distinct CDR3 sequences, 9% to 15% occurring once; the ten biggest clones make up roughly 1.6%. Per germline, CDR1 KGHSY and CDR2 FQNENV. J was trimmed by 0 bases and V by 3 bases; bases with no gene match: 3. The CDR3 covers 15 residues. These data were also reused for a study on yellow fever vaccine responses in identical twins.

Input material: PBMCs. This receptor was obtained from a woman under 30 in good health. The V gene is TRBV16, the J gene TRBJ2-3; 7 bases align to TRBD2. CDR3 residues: CASSHPSGSTDTQYF. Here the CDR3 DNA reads TGTGCCAGCAGCCACCCTAGCGGAAGCACAGATACGCAGTATTTT. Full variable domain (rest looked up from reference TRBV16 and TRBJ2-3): GEEVAQTPKHLVRGEGQKAKLYCAPIKGHSYVFWYQQVLKNEFKFLISFQNENVFDETGMPKERFSAKCLPNSPCSLEIQATKLEDSAVYFCASSHPSGSTDTQYFGPGTRLTVL.